One and the same sample provided the 16 T cell receptor beta chains below, sequenced in a study of control samples from healthy donors and cancer patients. TCRdb's table, derived via immunoSEQ multiplex PCR, lists solely in-frame clones and lacks some. Of about 110,000 clones in the sample, around nine tenths were seen once. The sample was blood. The receptors originated from a woman between 50 and 59 years old in good health.

This clone was recorded a few times. The V call is TRBV24-1, the J call TRBJ2-7; the D is unclear. V lost 6 bases and J 5 bases, leaving 10 bases between the germline ends. The germline CDR1 and CDR2 sequences are KGHDR and SFDVKD. This CDR3 comprises 12 residues. This CDR3 reads CATSSWFNEQYV. The CDR3 DNA follows: TGTGCCACCAGTTCTTGGTTTAACGAGCAGTACGTC.

The chain combines TRBV6-5 with TRBJ1-2; TRBD1 agrees at 7 bases. J gave up 8 bases and V 7 bases, and 7 bases lay outside the gene matches. There are 12 residues in the CDR3. Germline loops: CDR1 MNHEY, CDR2 SVGAGI. The CDR3 DNA follows: TGTGCCAGCACCCAGGGGGAGCGCGGCTACACCTTC. Its translation: CASTQGERGYTF.

This chain links TRBV10-1 with TRBJ1-4; D is undetermined. Germline V lookup: CDR1 WNHNN, CDR2 SYGVQD (reference sequence). The CDR3 is 13 residues long. Between the trimmed V and J ends, which lost 5 bases and 6 bases, there was a span of 10 bases. The CDR3 region is CASSLGKHEKLFF. The DNA of the CDR3 is TGCGCCAGCAGTCTGGGGAAGCATGAAAAACTGTTTTTT.

V and J are TRBV30 and TRBJ2-1, with 10 bases fitting TRBD2. V was clipped by 5 bases and J by 9 bases; unmatched bases: 7. The V gene's germline CDR1 is GTSNPN and CDR2 SVGIG (reference sequence). This CDR3 has 13 residues. The DNA of the CDR3 is TGTGCCTGGGACCCCGGGACTAGCGCTGAGCAGTTCTTC. It specifies CAWDPGTSAEQFF.

This clone was found once. The gene calls are TRBV7-8 and TRBJ1-2; D perhaps matches TRBD1 (5 bases). V was shortened by 2 bases and J by 8 bases, with 24 bases between the two germline ends. Germline V gives CDR1 SGHVS, CDR2 FQNEAQ. This CDR3 contains 17 residues. The CDR3 DNA reads TGTGCCAGCAGCTTACTTGGGGCAGGGCCCACTGAAGAAGGCTACACCTTC. As protein: CASSLLGAGPTEEGYTF.

The chain is built from TRBV30 and TRBJ1-4; 8 bases line up with TRBD1. Germline lookup yields CDR1 GTSNPN and CDR2 SVGIG (reference sequence). The CDR3 is 13 residues long. The J segment lost 9 bases and the V segment lost 4 bases, leaving 7 bases of the junction unmatched. Here the CDR3 reads CAWKAGTGQKLFF. For the CDR3, the DNA is TGTGCCTGGAAAGCCGGGACAGGTCAAAAACTGTTTTTT.

This CDR3 is CASSTGENTEAFF. CDR3 in DNA: TGTGCCAGTTCGACAGGGGAGAACACTGAAGCTTTCTTT. The J gene is TRBJ1-1, the V gene TRBV19; the match to TRBD1 covers 8 bases. After removal of 8 bases from V and 1 base from J, the junction contained 3 bases not matched to a gene. Per germline, CDR1 LNHDA and CDR2 SQIVND (reference sequence). The CDR3 length is 13 residues.

Of note for this clone: Other nucleotide sequences from this sample produce the same CDR3. The chain couples TRBV5-1 to TRBJ2-5; 8 nucleotides line up with TRBD2. Germline CDR1 reads SGHRS; CDR2 reads YFSETQ. This CDR3 is built from 13 residues. With V trimmed by 0 bases and J by 5 bases, 0 bases remained unmatched. The CDR3 sequence is CASSLGGGETQYF. In nucleotides, the CDR3 is TGCGCCAGCAGCTTGGGCGGGGGGGAGACCCAGTACTTC.

The chain links TRBV24-1 to TRBJ1-5; a possible D gene is TRBD1 (6 bases). Per germline, CDR1 KGHDR and CDR2 SFDVKD. The CDR3 covers 15 residues. The V end lost 5 bases, the J end lost 9 bases, and 19 bases lay between the germline ends. The chain's CDR3 is CATSGLEGESGPQHF. Here the CDR3 DNA reads TGTGCCACCAGTGGCCTGGAGGGGGAGAGTGGGCCCCAGCATTTT.

The V and J genes are TRBV19 and TRBJ2-1; D may be TRBD2 (5 bases). This CDR3 spans 12 amino acids. The V end lost 0 bases, the J end lost 14 bases, and 11 bases lay between the germline ends. CDR1 is LNHDA and CDR2 is SQIVND in the germline V gene (reference sequence). The CDR3 is CASSIERGLKFF. In nucleotides, the CDR3 is TGTGCCAGTAGTATAGAACGGGGATTAAAGTTCTTC. Filled out from reference TRBV19 and TRBJ2-1, the complete variable domain reads DGGITQSPKYLFRKEGQNVTLSCEQNLNHDAMYWYRQDPGQGLRLIYYSQIVNDFQKGDIAEGYSVSREKKESFPLTVTSAQKNPTAFYLCASSIERGLKFFGPGTRLTVL.

This chain links TRBV7-8 with TRBJ2-6; possible D gene TRBD2, 5 bases. V was shortened by 1 base and J by 0 bases, with 16 bases between the two germline ends. CDR1 is SGHVS and CDR2 is FQNEAQ in the germline V gene. The CDR3 is 19 amino acids. The CDR3 spells CASSLVPGGLNSGANVLTF. DNA of the CDR3: TGTGCCAGCAGCTTAGTCCCGGGCGGACTTAACTCTGGGGCCAACGTCCTGACTTTC.

Only one count was recorded for this clone. The rearrangement joins TRBV3-1 (or the pseudogene TRBV3-2) to TRBJ1-4; D call uncertain. The CDR3 runs to 15 residues. CDR1 LGHDT and CDR2 YNNKEL come from the germline V gene (reference sequence). Trimming took off 0 bases at V and 8 bases at J, with 13 bases between the two ends. This CDR3 reads CASSQEAGFEEKLFF. The CDR3 region has the DNA TGTGCCAGCAGCCAAGAGGCGGGGTTTGAAGAAAAACTGTTTTTT.

The V and J genes are TRBV9 and TRBJ2-3, with D possibly TRBD2 on 6 matching bases. The CDR3 runs 15 residues. Per germline, CDR1 SGDLS and CDR2 YYNGEE. V was shortened by 5 bases and J by 7 bases, with 20 bases between the two germline ends. DNA for the CDR3: TGTGCCAGCAGTTTTAGCGGATTTCCCCCGAATACGCAGTATTTT. It is translated as CASSFSGFPPNTQYF. Full variable domain (remainder filled in from reference TRBV9 and TRBJ2-3): DSGVTQTPKHLITATGQRVTLRCSPRSGDLSVYWYQQSLDQGLQFLIQYYNGEERAKGNILERFSAQQFPDLHSELNLSSLELGDSALYFCASSFSGFPPNTQYFGPGTRLTVL.

The V call is TRBV25-1, the J call TRBJ1-3; 8 bases align to TRBD1. This CDR3 spans 16 amino acids. Unmatched junction bases numbered 6, after V lost 5 bases and J lost 0 bases. The germline V gene encodes CDR1 MGHDK and CDR2 SYGVNS. This CDR3 reads CASSSTGASSGNTIYF. CDR3 sequence (DNA): TGTGCCAGCAGTTCGACAGGGGCGAGCTCTGGAAACACCATATATTTT.

The chain is built from TRBV14 and TRBJ2-3, with 12 bases aligning to TRBD2. With V trimmed by 4 bases and J by 3 bases, 2 bases remained unmatched. Germline V gene lookup returns CDR1 SGHDN and CDR2 FVKESK. The CDR3 runs 15 residues. For the CDR3, the DNA is TGTGCCAGCAGCCGAGGGACTAGCGGGACAGATACGCAGTATTTT. This gives the protein CASSRGTSGTDTQYF. The variable domain in full, with the rest retrieved from reference TRBV14 and TRBJ2-3, is EAGVTQFPSHSVIEKGQTVTLRCDPISGHDNLYWYRRVMGKEIKFLLHFVKESKQDESGMPNNRFLAERTGGTYSTLKVQPAELEDSGVYFCASSRGTSGTDTQYFGPGTRLTVL.

The genes are TRBV19 and TRBJ1-4; unclear D gene. The CDR3 spans 12 residues. Trimming left V 8 bases short and J 10 bases short, with 14 bases between. Germline loops: CDR1 LNHDA, CDR2 SQIVND (reference sequence). For the CDR3, the DNA is TGTGCCAGTCTCAATCCGAAAGGAAAACTGTTTTTT. Protein sequence: CASLNPKGKLFF.